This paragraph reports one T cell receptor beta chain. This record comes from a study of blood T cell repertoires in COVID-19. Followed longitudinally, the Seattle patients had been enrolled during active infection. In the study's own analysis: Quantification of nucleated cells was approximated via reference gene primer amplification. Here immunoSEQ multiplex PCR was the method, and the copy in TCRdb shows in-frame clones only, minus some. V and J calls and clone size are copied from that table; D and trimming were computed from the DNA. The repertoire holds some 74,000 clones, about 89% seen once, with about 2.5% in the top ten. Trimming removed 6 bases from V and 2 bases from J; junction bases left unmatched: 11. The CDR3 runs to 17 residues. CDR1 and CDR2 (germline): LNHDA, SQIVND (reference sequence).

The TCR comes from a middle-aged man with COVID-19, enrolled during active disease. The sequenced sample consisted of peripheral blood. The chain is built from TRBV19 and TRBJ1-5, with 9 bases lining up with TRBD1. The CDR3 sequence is CASSQTDRGRGNQPQHF. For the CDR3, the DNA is TGTGCCAGTAGCCAGACAGACAGGGGGAGAGGCAATCAGCCCCAGCATTTT.